This T cell receptor (beta chain) was recovered during a study of tissue T cells after allogeneic stem cell transplantation. Across the study: Of the grafts for graft-versus-host disease patients, several were unmodified and three CD34-selected.

CDR3 length: 11 amino acids. V was shortened by 8 bases and J by 3 bases, with 8 bases between the two germline ends. The V gene's germline CDR1 is SEHNR and CDR2 FQNEAQ (reference sequence). Sequenced by immunoSEQ multiplex PCR; TCRdb stores in-frame clones only, minus some. The sample holds more than 5,500 clones, about three quarters seen once. Study-wide findings and caveats: Tissue-detected TCR repertoire was only partly captured by blood and spleen T cells.

Remarks on this clone: Its antigen is currently unknown.

The rearrangement links TRBV7-9 to TRBJ2-7, with a tentative D call TRBD1 (6 bases). This sequence was found in a male patient older than 55 with steroid-refractory graft-versus-host disease after an allogeneic stem cell transplant. Some T cells here may be from the graft donor. This sample comprised skin, obtained at autopsy. CDR3: CASVGGYEQYF. The CDR3 DNA is TGTGCCAGCGTAGGGGGCTACGAGCAGTACTTC.